This passage covers 8 T cell receptor beta chains from one sample sequenced in a study of T cells in localized non-small cell lung cancer. TCRdb's copy holds only in-frame clones and misses some; the assay was immunoSEQ multiplex PCR. This table has about 40,000 clones, roughly nine tenths appearing once. The sample consisted of PBMCs, taken before any cancer treatment. The receptors were sampled from a woman between 40 and 69 years old with stage II lung adenocarcinoma.

The chain employs TRBV5-1 and TRBJ2-5, with 10 bases aligning to TRBD2. CDR1 is SGHRS, CDR2 YFSETQ, per germline. The CDR3 runs 15 residues. V shed 3 bases, J shed 4 bases, and the junction held 6 bases outside the gene matches. CDR3 loop: CASSSVAGGGETQYF. The CDR3, as DNA: TGCGCCAGCAGCTCCGTAGCGGGAGGAGGAGAGACCCAGTACTTC.

The chain recombines TRBV5-4 with TRBJ2-3; 7 nucleotides match TRBD2. Germline values: CDR1 SGHNT, CDR2 YYREEE (reference sequence). This CDR3 spans 14 amino acids. V shed 0 bases, J shed 6 bases, and the junction held 4 bases outside the gene matches. The CDR3 reads CASSLEAGTDTQYF. CDR3 DNA: TGTGCCAGCAGCTTGGAAGCGGGAACGGATACGCAGTATTTT.

This clone has only one observation. The chain has TRBV9 and TRBJ2-5, with 9 bases identical to TRBD1. There are 13 residues in the CDR3. Germline lookup yields CDR1 SGDLS and CDR2 YYNGEE. Trimming cost V 1 base and J 7 bases; bases outside gene matches: 2. CDR3 residues: CASSVKQGATQYF. CDR3 in DNA: TGTGCCAGCAGCGTAAAACAGGGGGCGACCCAGTACTTC. Full variable domain (rest looked up from reference TRBV9 and TRBJ2-5): DSGVTQTPKHLITATGQRVTLRCSPRSGDLSVYWYQQSLDQGLQFLIQYYNGEERAKGNILERFSAQQFPDLHSELNLSSLELGDSALYFCASSVKQGATQYFGPGTRLLVL.

The chain recombines TRBV23-1 with TRBJ2-7; TRBD2 is a possible D gene (5 bases). TRBV23-1 is given ORF status, its function remaining uncertain. This CDR3 comprises 13 residues. The V end was cut by 0 bases, the J end by 5 bases, with 8 bases between. CDR3 sequence: CASSQSRGNEQYF. The DNA of the CDR3 is TGCGCCAGCAGTCAATCTCGGGGTAACGAGCAGTACTTC.

The chain is built from TRBV27 and TRBJ2-1; 8 bases align to TRBD1. This CDR3 has 15 residues. Trimming cost V 3 bases and J 7 bases; bases outside gene matches: 8. Germline values: CDR1 MNHEY, CDR2 SMNVEV (reference sequence). The CDR3: CASSFTPDRGNEQFF. DNA for the CDR3: TGTGCCAGCAGTTTCACCCCTGACAGGGGAAATGAGCAGTTCTTC.

The chain carries TRBV27 and TRBJ2-7, with 10 positions matching TRBD1. V lost 9 bases and J lost 5; bases outside the gene matches: 7. The V gene's germline CDR1 is MNHEY and CDR2 SMNVEV (reference sequence). The CDR3 spans 13 residues. The CDR3 DNA reads TGTGCCAGTCGCAGGACAGGGGGACACGAGCAGTACTTC. It specifies CASRRTGGHEQYF.

This chain connects TRBV28 to TRBJ2-7; D unclear. Per germline, CDR1 MDHEN and CDR2 SYDVKM. The CDR3 extends over 14 amino acids. V was pared by 0 bases and J by 0 bases, with 6 bases between. The CDR3 spells CASSLWANSYEQYF. Here the CDR3 DNA reads TGTGCCAGCAGTTTATGGGCAAACTCCTACGAGCAGTACTTC.

The J gene is TRBJ2-7, the V gene TRBV28; 8 bases map to TRBD2. V shed 4 bases and J 1 base; nucleotides not matched to a gene: 6. This CDR3 is built from 15 residues. Germline V gene lookup returns CDR1 MDHEN and CDR2 SYDVKM. Here the CDR3 reads CASSSIIAGSYEQYF. The CDR3 coding sequence is TGTGCCAGCAGTTCTATAATAGCGGGATCCTACGAGCAGTACTTC.